The subject of this entry is one T cell receptor beta chain. Its antigen is unidentified. Relative to the germline gene, one junction end is altered; a read error may explain this. This CDR3 is built from 17 residues. Germline V gene lookup returns CDR1 LNHDA and CDR2 SQIVND (reference sequence). The entry originates in a study of OX40 agonist ivuxolimab in advanced cancers. Overall study: Dose-escalation subjects each had hepatocellular carcinoma, melanoma, renal cell or head and neck cancer. Study results and caveats: Patients with a partial response at 0.1-3.0 mg/kg had among the lowest clonal expansion. Averaged across samples, CD8+ T cells carried more expanded clones than CD4+ did. At 0.1 to 3.0 mg/kg, CD4+ and CD8+ blood T cells expanded clonally by week 6.

Sequencing was performed with immunoSEQ multiplex PCR; in TCRdb, only in-frame clones are kept and a portion is missing. The sample holds around 90,000 clones; around 90% are singletons and the top ten take 0.95% to 1.2%. The gene calls are TRBV19 and TRBJ2-1; D is uncertain. The TCR was taken from an adult with an advanced solid tumor such as melanoma, head and neck, liver or kidney cancer. This specimen was CD4+ or CD8+ T cells sorted from blood, taken in a trial of the OX40 agonist ivuxolimab. CDR3 protein: CASSIDLGTRSYNAQFF. CDR3 sequence (DNA): TGTGCCAGTAGTATAGATCTTGGCACCCGCTCCTACAATGCGCAGTTCTTC.